One and the same sample provided the 10 T cell receptor beta chains below, sequenced in a study of blood T cell repertoires in COVID-19 (dated by TCRdb to about 2020). The method was the immunoSEQ multiplex PCR assay. The immuneACCESS repertoire file appears here via TCRdb, limited to in-frame rearrangements. These files lack a portion of the clones; in checked studies, under half of the deficit traces to unresolved V genes, and the cause of the others is not known. The sample data list some 71,000 clones, and around 80% of these were observed just once. The biggest ten clones account for under 25% of the sample. Sequenced: peripheral blood. The source of these receptors is a woman aged 50 to 60 with acute or convalescent COVID-19.

The chain recombines TRBV28 with TRBJ2-7; D is ambiguous. Per the germline V gene, CDR1 is MDHEN and CDR2 is SYDVKM. V was cut by 4 bases and J by 4 bases, with 5 bases left in between. CDR3 size: 11 residues. DNA for the CDR3: TGTGCCAGCAGTTCTTATTACGAGCAGTACTTC. Residues: CASSSYYEQYF. Full variable domain (rest looked up from reference TRBV28 and TRBJ2-7): DVKVTQSSRYLVKRTGEKVFLECVQDMDHENMFWYRQDPGLGLRLIYFSYDVKMKEKGDIPEGYSVSREKKERFSLILESASTNQTSMYLCASSSYYEQYFGPGTRLTVT.

J is TRBJ2-3 and V is TRBV7-3; TRBD1 is a possible D gene (7 bases). Germline V CDR1 and CDR2: SGHTA, FQGTGA. V lost 5 bases and J lost 2, with 17 bases in between. The CDR3 has 16 amino acids. In DNA form, the CDR3 reads TGTGCCAGCAGCACCCGGGGGACAGCGAACACAGATACGCAGTATTTT. Translating gives CASSTRGTANTDTQYF.

The chain joins TRBV15 to TRBJ2-7; 7 bases fit TRBD1. V dropped 5 bases and J dropped 3; count of bases not matched to a gene: 4. CDR1 and CDR2 (germline): LNHNV, YYDKDF (reference sequence). This CDR3 has 13 residues. The CDR3 DNA sequence: TGTGCCACCAGCCCTGGGACAGTCTACGAGCAGTACTTC. This sequence encodes CATSPGTVYEQYF.

This rearrangement joins TRBV27 to TRBJ2-1; 10 positions agree with TRBD1. Germline CDR1 and CDR2: MNHEY and SMNVEV (reference sequence). Trimming cost V 5 bases and J 4 bases; bases outside gene matches: 8. The CDR3 extends over 16 amino acids. In nucleotides, the CDR3 is TGTGCCAGCAGTGGACCCGGGACAGGGGAATACAATGAGCAGTTCTTC. It yields the protein CASSGPGTGEYNEQFF.

The chain's CDR3 is CASSWTGGSGANVLTF. In DNA, the CDR3 is TGTGCCAGCAGCTGGACAGGGGGCTCTGGGGCCAACGTCCTGACTTTC. This rearrangement joins TRBV7-6 to TRBJ2-6; 10 nucleotides line up with TRBD1. CDR1 and CDR2 (germline): SGHVS, FNYEAQ. V lost 4 bases, J lost 0 bases, and 0 bases stayed unmatched. CDR3 size: 16 residues.

The chain is built from TRBV6-5 and TRBJ2-7; D remains ambiguous. Trimming took 10 bases from V and 3 from J, leaving 7 bases between them. CDR1 is MNHEY, CDR2 SVGAGI, per germline. The CDR3 is made up of 10 amino acids. This CDR3 reads CATLLYEQYF. In DNA, the CDR3 is TGTGCCACCCTTCTCTACGAGCAGTACTTC.

V and J are TRBV24-1 and TRBJ2-6; D may be TRBD2 (6 bases). CDR1 is KGHDR and CDR2 is SFDVKD in the germline V gene. V was trimmed by 4 bases and J by 4 bases, leaving 13 bases between them. This CDR3 spans 16 amino acids. Here the CDR3 reads CATSESRAGGANVLTF. DNA for the CDR3: TGTGCCACCAGTGAAAGCAGGGCGGGGGGGGCCAACGTCCTGACTTTC.

The chain has TRBV5-4 and TRBJ1-6; D is uncertain. The length of the CDR3 is 13 residues. Trimming took 1 base from V and 10 from J, leaving 9 bases between them. The germline V gene encodes CDR1 SGHNT and CDR2 YYREEE (reference sequence). The CDR3, as DNA: TGTGCCAGCAGCTTGTTAGAATCCTCACCCCTCCACTTT. Protein sequence: CASSLLESSPLHF.

The table lists this clone with a count of one. The V and J genes are TRBV5-1 and TRBJ2-7, with TRBD2 identical over 9 bases. The germline gives CDR1 SGHRS, CDR2 YFSETQ. With 4 bases clipped from V and 6 bases from J, the junction kept 5 bases outside the gene matches. This CDR3 is built from 13 residues. The CDR3 here is CASSHLTSGEQYF. CDR3 DNA sequence: TGCGCCAGCAGCCATTTGACTAGCGGCGAGCAGTACTTC. Variable domain in full (rest from reference TRBV5-1 and TRBJ2-7): KAGVTQTPRYLIKTRGQQVTLSCSPISGHRSVSWYQQTPGQGLQFLFEYFSETQRNKGNFPGRFSGRQFSNSRSEMNVSTLELGDSALYLCASSHLTSGEQYFGPGTRLTVT.

The table lists this clone with a few counts. This chain links TRBV14 with TRBJ2-3, with a weak D call TRBD1 (5 bases). Trimming shortened V by 4 bases and J by 7 bases, and 9 bases separated the two germline ends. The CDR3 consists of 12 residues. Germline values: CDR1 SGHDN, CDR2 FVKESK. The CDR3 reads CASSPRGYTQYF. The DNA for the CDR3 is TGTGCCAGCAGCCCTAGGGGTTATACGCAGTATTTT.